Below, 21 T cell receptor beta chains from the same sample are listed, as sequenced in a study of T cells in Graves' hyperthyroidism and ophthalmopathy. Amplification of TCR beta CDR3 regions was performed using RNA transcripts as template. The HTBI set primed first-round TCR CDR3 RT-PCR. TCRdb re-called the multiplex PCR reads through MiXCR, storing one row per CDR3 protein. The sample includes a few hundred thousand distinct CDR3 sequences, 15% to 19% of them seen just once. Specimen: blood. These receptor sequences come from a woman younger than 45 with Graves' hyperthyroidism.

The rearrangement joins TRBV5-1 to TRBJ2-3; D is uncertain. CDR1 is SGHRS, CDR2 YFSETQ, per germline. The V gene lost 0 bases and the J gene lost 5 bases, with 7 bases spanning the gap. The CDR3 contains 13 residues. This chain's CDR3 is CASSLVYRDTQYF. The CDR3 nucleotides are TGCGCCAGCAGCTTGGTTTACCGAGATACGCAGTATTTT.

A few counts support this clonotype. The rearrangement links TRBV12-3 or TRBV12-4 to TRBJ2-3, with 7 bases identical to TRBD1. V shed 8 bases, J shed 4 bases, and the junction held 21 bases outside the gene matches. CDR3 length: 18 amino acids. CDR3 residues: CASSPRVVRQGWPDTQYF. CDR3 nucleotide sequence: TGTGCCAGCTCACCACGGGTGGTCCGACAGGGATGGCCAGATACGCAGTATTTT.

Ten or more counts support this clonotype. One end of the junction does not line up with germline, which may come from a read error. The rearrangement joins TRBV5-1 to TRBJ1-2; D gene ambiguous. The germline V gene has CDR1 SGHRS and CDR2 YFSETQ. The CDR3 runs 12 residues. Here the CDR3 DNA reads TGTGCCAGCAGTTTAGCCGGCGATGGCTACACCTTC. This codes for CASSLAGDGYTF.

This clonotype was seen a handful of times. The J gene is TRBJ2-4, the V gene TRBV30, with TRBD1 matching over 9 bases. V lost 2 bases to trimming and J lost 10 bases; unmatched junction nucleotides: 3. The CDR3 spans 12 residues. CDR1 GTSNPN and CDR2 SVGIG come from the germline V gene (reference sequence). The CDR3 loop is CAWSRQGGIQYF. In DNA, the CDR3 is TGTGCCTGGAGTAGACAGGGGGGAATTCAGTACTTC. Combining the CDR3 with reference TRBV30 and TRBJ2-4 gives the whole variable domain SQTIHQWPATLVQPVGSPLSLECTVEGTSNPNLYWYRQAAGRGLQLLFYSVGIGQISSEVPQNLSASRPQDRQFILSSKKLLLSDSGFYLCAWSRQGGIQYFGAGTRLSVL.

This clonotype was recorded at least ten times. Written as DNA, the CDR3 is TGTGCCAGCAGTCCCGCCCGGGAGCTGTTTTTT. It encodes CASSPARELFF. The chain joins TRBV2 to TRBJ2-2; D is unresolved. Germline CDR1 reads SNHLY; CDR2 reads FYNNEI. The length of the CDR3 is 11 residues. Trimming took off 5 bases at V and 9 bases at J, with 7 bases between the two ends.

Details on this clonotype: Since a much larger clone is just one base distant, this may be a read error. CDR3 nucleotides: TGTGCCAGCAGTTCGGCGGAGACCCAGTACTTC. It specifies CASSSAETQYF. The chain has TRBV6-2 or TRBV6-3 and TRBJ2-5; D gene unclear. Looked up from germline, CDR1 is MNHEY and CDR2 is SVGEGT. Trimming cost V 4 bases and J 5 bases, with 5 bases left between them. The CDR3 spans 11 residues.

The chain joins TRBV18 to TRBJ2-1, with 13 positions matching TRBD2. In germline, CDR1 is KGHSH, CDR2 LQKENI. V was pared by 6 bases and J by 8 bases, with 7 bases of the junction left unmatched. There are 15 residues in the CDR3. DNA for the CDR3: TGTGCCAGCTCTCTGGGGACTAGCGGGGAAGATGAGCAGTTCTTC. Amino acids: CASSLGTSGEDEQFF.

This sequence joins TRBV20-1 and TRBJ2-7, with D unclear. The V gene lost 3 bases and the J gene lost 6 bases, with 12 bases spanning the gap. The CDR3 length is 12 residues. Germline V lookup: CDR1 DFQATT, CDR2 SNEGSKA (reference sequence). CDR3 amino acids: CSARRQKIEQYF. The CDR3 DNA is TGCAGTGCTAGGCGTCAGAAGATCGAGCAGTACTTC.

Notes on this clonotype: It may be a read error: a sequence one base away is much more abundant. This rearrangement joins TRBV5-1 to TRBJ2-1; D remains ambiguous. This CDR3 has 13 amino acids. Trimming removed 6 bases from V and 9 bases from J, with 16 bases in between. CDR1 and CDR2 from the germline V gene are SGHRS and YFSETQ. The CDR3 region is CASNLSSPTEQFF. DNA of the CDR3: TGCGCCAGCAACCTCTCTTCGCCGACTGAGCAGTTCTTC.

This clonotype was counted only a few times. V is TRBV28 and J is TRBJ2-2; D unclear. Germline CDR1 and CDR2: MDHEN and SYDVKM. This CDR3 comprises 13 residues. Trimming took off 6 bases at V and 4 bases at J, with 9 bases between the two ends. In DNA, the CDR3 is TGTGCCAGCAGCCTCCGGCCCACCGGGGAGCTGTTTTTT. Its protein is CASSLRPTGELFF.

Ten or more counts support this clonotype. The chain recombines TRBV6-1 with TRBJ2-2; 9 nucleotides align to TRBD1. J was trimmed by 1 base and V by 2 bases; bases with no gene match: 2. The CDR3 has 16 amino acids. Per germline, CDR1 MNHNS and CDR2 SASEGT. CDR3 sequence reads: CASSESTGGNTGELFF. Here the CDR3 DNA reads TGTGCCAGCAGTGAATCGACAGGGGGGAACACCGGGGAGCTGTTTTTT.

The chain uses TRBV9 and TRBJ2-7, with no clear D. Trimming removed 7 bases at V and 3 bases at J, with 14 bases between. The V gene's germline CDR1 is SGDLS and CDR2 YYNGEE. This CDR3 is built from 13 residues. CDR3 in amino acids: CASGPSVDYEQYF. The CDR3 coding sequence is TGTGCCAGCGGCCCGTCGGTCGACTACGAGCAGTACTTC.

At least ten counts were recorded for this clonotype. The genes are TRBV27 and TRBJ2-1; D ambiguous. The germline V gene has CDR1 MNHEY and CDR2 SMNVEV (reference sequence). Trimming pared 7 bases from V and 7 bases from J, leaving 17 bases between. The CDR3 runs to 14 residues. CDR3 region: CASNARLLGNEQFF. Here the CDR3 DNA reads TGTGCCAGCAATGCCCGTCTACTGGGAAATGAGCAGTTCTTC.

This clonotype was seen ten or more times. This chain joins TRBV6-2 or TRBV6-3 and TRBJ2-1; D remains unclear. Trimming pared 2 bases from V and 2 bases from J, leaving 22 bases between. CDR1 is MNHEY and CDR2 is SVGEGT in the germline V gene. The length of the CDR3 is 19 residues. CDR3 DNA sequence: TGTGCCAGCAGTTACGTCTGGACCAGAGGTGGCGCGGCCTACAATGAGCAGTTCTTC. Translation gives CASSYVWTRGGAAYNEQFF.

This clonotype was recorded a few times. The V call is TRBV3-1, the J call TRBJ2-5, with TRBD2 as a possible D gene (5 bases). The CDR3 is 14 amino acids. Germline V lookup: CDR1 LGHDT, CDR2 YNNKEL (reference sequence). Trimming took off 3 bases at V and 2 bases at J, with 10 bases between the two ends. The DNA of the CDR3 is TGTGCCAGCAGCCAGTGGAGGATACAAGAGACCCAGTACTTC. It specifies CASSQWRIQETQYF.

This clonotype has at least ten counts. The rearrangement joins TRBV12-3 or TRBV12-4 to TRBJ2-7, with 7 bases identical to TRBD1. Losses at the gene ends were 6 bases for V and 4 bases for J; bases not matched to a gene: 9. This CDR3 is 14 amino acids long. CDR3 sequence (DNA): TGTGCCAGCAGGAGGCGACAGGGAGATTACGAGCAGTACTTC. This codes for CASRRRQGDYEQYF.

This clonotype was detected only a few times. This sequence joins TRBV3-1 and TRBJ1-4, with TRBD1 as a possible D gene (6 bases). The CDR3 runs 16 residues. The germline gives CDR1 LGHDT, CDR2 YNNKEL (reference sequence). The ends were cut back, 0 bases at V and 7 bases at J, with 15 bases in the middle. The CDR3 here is CASSQDGQLGSEKLFF. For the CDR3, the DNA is TGTGCCAGCAGCCAAGATGGACAGCTTGGTTCTGAAAAACTGTTTTTT.

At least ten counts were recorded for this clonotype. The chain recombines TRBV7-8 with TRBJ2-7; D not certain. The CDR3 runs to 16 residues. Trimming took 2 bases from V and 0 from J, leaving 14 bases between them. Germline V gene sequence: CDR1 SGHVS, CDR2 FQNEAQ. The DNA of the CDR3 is TGTGCCAGCAGCTTATGGCGGCAGGAACACTCCTACGAGCAGTACTTC. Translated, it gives CASSLWRQEHSYEQYF.

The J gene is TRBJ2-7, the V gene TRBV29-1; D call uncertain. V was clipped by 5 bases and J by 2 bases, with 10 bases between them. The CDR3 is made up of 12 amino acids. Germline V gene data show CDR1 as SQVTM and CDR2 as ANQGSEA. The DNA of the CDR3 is TGCAGCGTTCTTTCGCAAACCTACGAGCAGTACTTC. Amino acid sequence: CSVLSQTYEQYF.

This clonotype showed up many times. CDR3 protein: CASRTVGTSGTREQFF. The CDR3 DNA sequence: TGTGCCAGTAGGACAGTCGGGACTAGCGGGACCAGGGAGCAGTTCTTC. J is TRBJ2-1 and V is TRBV2, with 13 bases lining up with TRBD2. After removal of 9 bases from V and 10 bases from J, the junction contained 15 bases not matched to a gene. The length of the CDR3 is 16 residues. From germline, CDR1 is SNHLY and CDR2 FYNNEI. Full variable domain (outside the CDR3, taken from reference TRBV2 and TRBJ2-1): EPEVTQTPSHQVTQMGQEVILRCVPISNHLYFYWYRQILGQKVEFLVSFYNNEISEKSEIFDDQFSVERPDGSNFTLKIRSTKLEDSAMYFCASRTVGTSGTREQFFGPGTRLTVL.

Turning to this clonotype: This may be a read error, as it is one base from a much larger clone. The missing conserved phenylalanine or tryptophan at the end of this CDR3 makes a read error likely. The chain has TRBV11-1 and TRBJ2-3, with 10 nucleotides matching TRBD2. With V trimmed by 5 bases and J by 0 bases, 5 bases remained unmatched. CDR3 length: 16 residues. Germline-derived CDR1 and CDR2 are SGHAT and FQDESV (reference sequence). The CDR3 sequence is CASSPNSGRSTDTQYL. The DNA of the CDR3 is TGTGCCAGCAGCCCTAATAGCGGGAGGAGCACAGATACGCAGTATCTT.